The 5 T cell receptor beta chains below all came from one sample that was sequenced in a study of T cells in Graves' hyperthyroidism and ophthalmopathy. TCR beta CDR3 regions were amplified from RNA transcripts. The primer set for the first-round RT-PCR of the TCR CDR3 was HTBI. TCRdb reprocessed the multiplex PCR reads with MiXCR, giving one entry per CDR3 protein. The sample lists around 350,000 distinct CDR3 sequences; under 15% were seen once. The sample comprised blood. The receptors stem from a woman aged 18-35 years with Graves' hyperthyroidism.

Only a few counts were recorded for this clonotype. The rearrangement uses TRBV7-9 and TRBJ1-3; perhaps TRBD1 as D (5 bases). V gave up 6 bases and J gave up 1 base, with 19 bases separating them. Germline V CDR1 and CDR2: SEHNR, FQNEAQ (reference sequence). The CDR3 loop spans 17 amino acids. The CDR3 loop reads CASRRGVDVTSGNTIYF. The DNA of the CDR3 is TGTGCCAGCAGACGAGGGGTGGACGTTACGTCTGGAAACACCATATATTTT.

This clonotype was seen ten or more times. The J gene is TRBJ2-5, the V gene TRBV7-8; 7 bases are a match to TRBD2. With V trimmed by 7 bases and J by 0 bases, 8 bases remained unmatched. Germline values: CDR1 SGHVS, CDR2 FQNEAQ. The length of the CDR3 is 15 residues. CDR3 loop: CASTNGGGYQETQYF. CDR3 bases: TGTGCCAGCACCAACGGCGGGGGATACCAAGAGACCCAGTACTTC.

This clonotype was seen many times. V usage is TRBV4-3 and J usage is TRBJ2-7; 11 bases line up with TRBD2. Germline V gives CDR1 LGHNA, CDR2 YSLEER. The CDR3 spans 15 residues. V lost 4 bases and J lost 2; bases outside the gene matches: 4. DNA of the CDR3: TGCGCCAGCAGCCTCGGACTAGCGGGCACCTACGAGCAGTACTTC. Protein: CASSLGLAGTYEQYF.

Only a few counts were recorded for this clonotype. This chain links TRBV4-3 with TRBJ2-2; 7 bases line up with TRBD1. In germline, CDR1 is LGHNA, CDR2 YSLEER. The V segment lost 3 bases and the J segment 5 bases; nucleotides outside the gene matches: 6. There are 15 residues in the CDR3. The chain's CDR3 is CASSHREQGTGELFF. The CDR3 DNA sequence: TGCGCCAGCAGCCACCGCGAACAGGGGACCGGGGAGCTGTTTTTT.

A few counts support this clonotype. The chain joins TRBV20-1 to TRBJ2-1; D gene unclear. Trimming pared 2 bases from V and 2 bases from J, leaving 7 bases between. The CDR3 has 13 amino acids. Germline-derived CDR1 and CDR2 are DFQATT and SNEGSKA (reference sequence). The CDR3 region has the DNA TGCAGTGCTAGAATCAGCGCCTACAATGAGCAGTTCTTC. As protein: CSARISAYNEQFF.